Below, one T cell receptor beta chain is given with its context. Its cognate antigen is unknown. With sequencing, the targeted depth ranged from 1 in 200,000 to 1 in 1 million T cells. Sequenced by immunoSEQ multiplex PCR; TCRdb stores in-frame clones only, minus some. The table lists 250,000 to 350,000 clones, 60% to 80% of them singletons. The record originates from a study of cytotoxic CD8 clonotypes in ibrutinib-treated CLL. The study, taken as a whole, reports: Researchers report that baseline clonality outpaced age-matched healthy donors and tracked circulating CD8+ T-cell counts.

V shed 4 bases, J shed 3 bases, and the junction held 8 bases outside the gene matches. The CDR3 has 16 amino acids. Germline loops: CDR1 SGHDT, CDR2 YYEEEE. The specimen was PBMCs, collected at disease progression, from a patient treated with ibrutinib. The chain carries TRBV5-6 and TRBJ1-2; 11 bases line up with TRBD1. This receptor was obtained from a human donor with chronic lymphocytic leukemia. As DNA, the CDR3 is TGTGCCAGCAGCCAAGGGACAGGGGGAATCGACTATGGCTACACCTTC. It is translated as CASSQGTGGIDYGYTF.